The rows below give T cell receptor beta chains drawn from one sample of a study of blood T cell repertoires in COVID-19. TCRdb's table, derived via immunoSEQ multiplex PCR, lists solely in-frame clones and lacks some. The sample consists of around 300,000 clones, around 85% of them appearing once. Sequenced material: peripheral blood. Receptors were obtained from a woman aged 65 to 85 with acute or convalescent COVID-19. CDR3s include the opening cysteine and the closing phenylalanine or tryptophan. D genes are given only for firm matches. A row's size may be missing; if present it is once, few, many or a size class.

j_call	d_call	v_call	clone_size	cdr3_aa	cdr3_nt
TRBJ1-1	NA	TRBV18	NA	CASSPGRLEGTEAFF	TGTGCCAGCTCCCCCGGGCGCCTGGAGGGCACTGAAGCTTTCTTT
TRBJ1-6	TRBD1	TRBV6-5	NA	CASSPDRLVRPLHF	TGTGCCAGCAGTCCGGACAGGCTCGTTAGGCCCCTCCACTTT
TRBJ1-2	NA	TRBV27	few	CASSLGYGEGYTF	TGTGCCAGCAGTTTAGGATATGGAGAAGGCTACACCTTC
TRBJ2-1	TRBD1	TRBV3-1/TRBV3-2	NA	CASIRGTDRPNEQFF	TGTGCCAGCATCCGAGGGACAGATCGGCCCAATGAGCAGTTCTTC
TRBJ2-7	TRBD2	TRBV11-2	NA	CASSTSGGFLYEQYF	TGTGCCAGCAGCACAAGCGGGGGCTTCCTCTACGAGCAGTACTTC
TRBJ1-5	NA	TRBV3-1/TRBV3-2	NA	CASSQDVRSQPQHF	TGTGCCAGCAGCCAAGACGTTCGGTCTCAGCCCCAGCATTTT
TRBJ2-3	TRBD2	TRBV14	NA	CASSQALAGGTDTQYF	TGTGCCAGCAGCCAAGCACTAGCGGGGGGCACAGATACGCAGTATTTT
TRBJ2-1	NA	TRBV7-9	NA	CASSLGLSYNEQFF	TGTGCCAGCAGCTTGGGACTCTCCTACAATGAGCAGTTCTTC
TRBJ1-3	TRBD1	TRBV4-1	NA	CASSPGTGRSGNTIYF	TGCGCCAGCAGCCCCGGGACAGGGCGCTCTGGAAACACCATATATTTT
TRBJ1-1	TRBD1	TRBV2	few	CASRGGTGPMRAFF	TGTGCCAGCAGGGGGGGGACAGGACCCATGAGGGCTTTCTTT
TRBJ2-5	NA	TRBV5-1	NA	CAGAASEGETQYF	TGCGCCGGAGCGGCTAGCGAAGGAGAGACCCAGTACTTC
TRBJ1-4	NA	TRBV2	NA	CASQRANEKLFF	TGTGCCAGCCAGAGGGCTAATGAAAAACTGTTTTTT
TRBJ1-1	NA	TRBV4-1	NA	CASSQERRAFF	TGCGCCAGCAGCCAAGAGCGGAGAGCTTTCTTT
TRBJ1-1	NA	TRBV5-1	few	CASSLGRTGNTEAFF	TGCGCCAGCAGCTTGGGAAGGACGGGAAACACTGAAGCTTTCTTT
TRBJ1-2	NA	TRBV2	NA	CASRADYRGYTF	TGTGCCAGCAGGGCAGACTACCGCGGCTACACCTTC
TRBJ2-7	NA	TRBV3-1/TRBV3-2	NA	CASSEGRYEQYF	TGTGCCAGCAGTGAGGGCCGGTACGAGCAGTACTTC
TRBJ1-4	TRBD1	TRBV5-1	once	CASSSGTGTVNEKLFF	TGCGCCAGCAGCTCCGGGACAGGGACGGTGAATGAAAAACTGTTTTTT
TRBJ2-3	TRBD2	TRBV5-6	NA	CASSLVLAGALSTDTQYF	TGTGCCAGCAGCTTGGTCCTAGCGGGGGCCCTGAGCACAGATACGCAGTATTTT
TRBJ2-2	NA	TRBV29-1	NA	CSVLWGAAGELFF	TGCAGCGTTTTATGGGGAGCGGCCGGGGAGCTGTTTTTT
TRBJ1-1	NA	TRBV3-1/TRBV3-2	NA	CASSPAGRGTEAFF	TGTGCCAGCAGCCCGGCAGGGCGGGGCACTGAAGCTTTCTTT
TRBJ1-2	NA	TRBV4-2	NA	CASSQVGGDGYTF	TGTGCCAGCAGCCAGGTAGGCGGGGATGGCTACACCTTC
TRBJ2-3	TRBD2	TRBV7-2	NA	CASSLNRGPGGTQYF	TGTGCCAGCAGCTTGAACCGGGGACCGGGGGGTACGCAGTATTTT
TRBJ1-2	TRBD1	TRBV5-1	NA	CASSPAGADRVKVF	TGCGCCAGCAGCCCTGCGGGCGCTGACAGGGTGAAGGTATTC
TRBJ2-7	NA	TRBV21-1	NA	CASSKARGLSYEQYF	TGTGCCAGCAGCAAAGCCAGGGGGTTATCCTACGAGCAGTACTTC
TRBJ1-3	TRBD1	TRBV7-8	NA	CASSRGQVLSGNTIYF	TGTGCCAGCAGCCGCGGACAGGTTCTCTCTGGAAACACCATATATTTT
TRBJ1-2	TRBD1	TRBV7-2	NA	CASSLAATGGRDGYTF	TGTGCCAGCAGCTTAGCGGCGACAGGGGGAAGGGATGGCTACACCTTC
TRBJ2-7	NA	TRBV9	NA	CASSPRSGDFRTGSVEQYF	TGTGCCAGCAGCCCGAGAAGTGGGGACTTCCGTACGGGGTCTGTCGAGCAGTACTTC
TRBJ1-3	TRBD1	TRBV19	NA	CASSPGTGGNTIYF	TGTGCCAGTAGTCCCGGGACAGGAGGAAACACCATATATTTT
TRBJ2-1	TRBD2	TRBV6-2/TRBV6-3	few	CASSSRSGGRSYNEQFF	TGTGCCAGCAGTTCGCGGAGCGGGGGACGCTCCTACAATGAGCAGTTCTTC
TRBJ1-2	NA	TRBV9	NA	CASSARGGGDYGYTF	TGTGCCAGCAGCGCCCGAGGAGGGGGGGACTATGGCTACACCTTC
TRBJ1-2	NA	TRBV18	once	CASSPASRGYGYTF	TGTGCCAGCTCACCAGCATCTCGGGGCTATGGCTACACCTTC
TRBJ1-2	TRBD1	TRBV6-5	NA	CASSYTEGASGYTF	TGTGCCAGCAGTTACACCGAGGGGGCAAGTGGCTACACCTTC
TRBJ1-5	NA	TRBV11-2	NA	CASSLDGNSYQPQHF	TGTGCCAGCAGCTTAGATGGTAACAGTTATCAGCCCCAGCATTTT
TRBJ2-1	NA	TRBV7-9	NA	CASVKSSYNEQFF	TGTGCCAGCGTAAAGAGCTCCTACAATGAGCAGTTCTTC
TRBJ1-5	NA	TRBV6-5	NA	CASNILSNQPQHF	TGTGCCAGCAATATCCTAAGCAATCAGCCCCAGCATTTT
TRBJ1-2	NA	TRBV19	once	CASSITGYGYTF	TGTGCCAGTAGTATCACCGGCTATGGCTACACCTTC
TRBJ2-1	NA	TRBV12-3/TRBV12-4	NA	CASSANFDEQFF	TGTGCCAGCAGCGCCAACTTCGATGAGCAGTTCTTC
TRBJ2-7	TRBD1	TRBV2	NA	CASSPRTGGYEQYF	TGTGCCAGCAGTCCTCGGACAGGGGGATACGAGCAGTACTTC
TRBJ1-2	NA	TRBV2	NA	CASSTDRHGYTF	TGTGCCAGCAGTACCGACAGGCATGGCTACACCTTC
TRBJ2-2	NA	TRBV9	NA	CASSTRPERGTGELFF	TGTGCCAGCAGCACGCGGCCCGAACGGGGCACCGGGGAGCTGTTTTTT
TRBJ1-5	NA	TRBV10-3	NA	CAISDDRDNQPQHF	TGTGCCATCAGCGACGACAGAGACAATCAGCCCCAGCATTTT
TRBJ1-1	NA	TRBV12-5	NA	CASGLSGATTEAFF	TGTGCTAGTGGGCTGTCAGGGGCCACCACTGAAGCTTTCTTT
TRBJ2-1	NA	TRBV5-6	NA	CASSLMGLNNEQFF	TGTGCCAGCAGCTTGATGGGACTCAACAATGAGCAGTTCTTC
TRBJ1-2	NA	TRBV19	NA	CASSKSHRDTYGYTF	TGTGCCAGTAGTAAGTCCCACCGGGACACCTATGGCTACACCTTC
TRBJ1-2	NA	TRBV14	NA	CASSPGPLYGYTF	TGTGCCAGCAGCCCAGGCCCGCTCTATGGCTACACCTTC
TRBJ1-6	NA	TRBV6-1	NA	CASSEALRNSPLHF	TGTGCCAGCAGTGAAGCGCTCAGGAATTCACCCCTCCACTTT
TRBJ2-7	TRBD2	TRBV5-6	NA	CASSQRGGIREQYF	TGTGCCAGCAGTCAGCGGGGGGGCATCCGCGAGCAGTACTTC
TRBJ1-2	NA	TRBV3-1/TRBV3-2	NA	CASSQDFSSRDGYTF	TGTGCCAGCAGCCAAGACTTTTCAAGCAGGGATGGCTACACCTTC
TRBJ2-6	TRBD1	TRBV27	NA	CASSSSPGQGMTGANVLTF	TGTGCCAGCAGTTCCTCCCCGGGACAGGGTATGACTGGGGCCAACGTCCTGACTTTC
TRBJ2-3	TRBD2	TRBV7-9	NA	CASPSGPFTDTQYF	TGTGCCAGCCCTAGCGGGCCCTTCACTGATACGCAGTATTTT